The T cell receptor (beta chain) described here comes from a study of blood T cell repertoires in COVID-19. The CDR3 is 16 amino acids. The trim removed 3 bases at V and 6 bases at J, leaving 8 bases unmatched. CDR1 PRHDT and CDR2 FYEKMQ come from the germline V gene (reference sequence). Clones were read by immunoSEQ multiplex PCR, and TCRdb kept only the in-frame ones, dropping some. The data hold hundreds of thousands of clones, with roughly 85% observed a single time. The chain recombines TRBV13 with TRBJ1-6, with 7 bases matching TRBD1. What was sequenced was PBMCs or T cells enriched from blood (not recorded which). The clonotype comes from a man in his forties or fifties who had recovered from COVID-19. The CDR3 spells CASSLSRDRLNSPLHF. The CDR3 DNA is TGTGCCAGCAGCTTGTCCCGGGACAGACTTAATTCACCCCTCCACTTT.